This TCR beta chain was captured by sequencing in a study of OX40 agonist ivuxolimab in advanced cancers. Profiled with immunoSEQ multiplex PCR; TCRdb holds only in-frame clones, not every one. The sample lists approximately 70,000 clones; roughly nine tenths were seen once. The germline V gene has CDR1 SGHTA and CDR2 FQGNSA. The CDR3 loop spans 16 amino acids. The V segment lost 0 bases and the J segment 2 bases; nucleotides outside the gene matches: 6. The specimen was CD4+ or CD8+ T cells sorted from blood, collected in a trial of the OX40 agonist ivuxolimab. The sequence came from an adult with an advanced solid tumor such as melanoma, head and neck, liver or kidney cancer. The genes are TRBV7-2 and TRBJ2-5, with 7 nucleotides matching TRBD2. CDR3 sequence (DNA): TGTGCCAGCAGCTTAGCCAGCGGGACCCATCAAGAGACCCAGTACTTC. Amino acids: CASSLASGTHQETQYF. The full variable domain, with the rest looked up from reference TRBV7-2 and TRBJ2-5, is GAGVSQSPSNKVTEKGKDVELRCDPISGHTALYWYRQSLGQGLEFLIYFQGNSAPDKSGLPSDRFSAERTGGSVSTLTIQRTQQEDSAVYLCASSLASGTHQETQYFGPGTRLLVL.